This entry concerns a single TCR beta chain. This sample was included in a study of T cell responses to AZD1222 COVID-19 vaccine. Repertoires were generated with immunoSEQ multiplex PCR, while TCRdb's copy carries only in-frame clones and drops some. The table has approximately 180,000 clones, about 90% seen once. The CDR3 covers 11 residues. Deletions cut 5 bases from V and 7 bases from J, with 8 bases between. Germline V CDR1 and CDR2: PRHDT, FYEKMQ (reference sequence). The source was peripheral blood, collected on day 0 of AZD1222 vaccination. This receptor was taken from an adult in good health. The gene calls are TRBV13 and TRBJ1-1, with D unclear. The CDR3 loop reads CASSQTHEAFF. CDR3 coding DNA: TGTGCCAGCAGCCAAACCCATGAAGCTTTCTTT. The full variable domain, completed using reference TRBV13 and TRBJ1-1, is AAGVIQSPRHLIKEKRETATLKCYPIPRHDTVYWYQQGPGQDPQFLISFYEKMQSDKGSIPDRFSAQQFSDYHSELNMSSLELGDSALYFCASSQTHEAFFGQGTRLTVV.